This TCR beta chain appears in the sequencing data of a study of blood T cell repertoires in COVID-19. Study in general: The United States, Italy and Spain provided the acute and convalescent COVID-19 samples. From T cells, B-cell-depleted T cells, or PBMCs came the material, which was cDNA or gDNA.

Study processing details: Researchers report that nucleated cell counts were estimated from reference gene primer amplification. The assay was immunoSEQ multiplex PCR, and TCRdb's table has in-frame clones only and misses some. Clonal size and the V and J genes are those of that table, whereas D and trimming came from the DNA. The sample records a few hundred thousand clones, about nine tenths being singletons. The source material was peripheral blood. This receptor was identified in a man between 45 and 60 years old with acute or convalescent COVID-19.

CDR3 DNA: TGTGCCAGCAGCTTGGCCGGACAGCCTAATAATCAGCCCCAGCATTTT. It specifies CASSLAGQPNNQPQHF. The rearrangement links TRBV5-5 to TRBJ1-5, with TRBD1 as a possible D gene (6 bases). This CDR3 comprises 16 residues. V shed 0 bases and J shed 4 bases, with 14 bases lying between them. Germline V CDR1 and CDR2: SGHKS, YYEKEE (reference sequence). The whole variable domain, remainder taken from reference TRBV5-5 and TRBJ1-5, is DAGVTQSPTHLIKTRGQQVTLRCSPISGHKSVSWYQQVLGQGPQFIFQYYEKEERGRGNFPDRFSARQFPNYSSELNVNALLLGDSALYLCASSLAGQPNNQPQHFGDGTRLSIL.